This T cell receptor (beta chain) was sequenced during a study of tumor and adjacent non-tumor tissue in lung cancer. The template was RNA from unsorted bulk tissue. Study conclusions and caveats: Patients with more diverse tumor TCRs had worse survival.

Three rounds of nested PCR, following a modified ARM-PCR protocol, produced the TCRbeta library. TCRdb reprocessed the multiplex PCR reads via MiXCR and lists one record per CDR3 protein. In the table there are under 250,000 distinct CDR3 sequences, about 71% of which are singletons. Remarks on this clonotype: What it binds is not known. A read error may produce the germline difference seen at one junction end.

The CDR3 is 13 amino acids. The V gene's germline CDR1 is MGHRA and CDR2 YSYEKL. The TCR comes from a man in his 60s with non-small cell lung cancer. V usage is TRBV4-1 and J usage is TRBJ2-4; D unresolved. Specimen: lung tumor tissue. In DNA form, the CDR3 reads TGCGCCAGCAACCAAGATAGTAACACTATTAAGTACTTC. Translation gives CASNQDSNTIKYF.